Presented here are 3 T cell receptor beta chains from one specimen sequenced in a study of T cell responses to AZD1222 COVID-19 vaccine. Measured with immunoSEQ multiplex PCR; TCRdb has only the in-frame clones, and not every one. The sample lists 120,000 to 150,000 clones, around 93% occurring once. Here the sequenced sample was peripheral blood, taken on day 0 of AZD1222 vaccination. The receptor set was obtained from an adult in good health.

The chain has TRBV6-5 and TRBJ2-2; D not resolved. Trimming removed 7 bases from V and 2 bases from J, with 8 bases in between. Germline-derived CDR1 and CDR2 are MNHEY and SVGAGI. This CDR3 comprises 13 residues. The CDR3 coding sequence is TGTGCCAGCAAAGTCACCAACACCGGGGAGCTGTTTTTT. Amino acid sequence: CASKVTNTGELFF.

CDR3 coding DNA: TGTGCCAGCAGTGAAGAAGGGGCAGGGCGCTACGAGCAGTACTTC. Encoded protein: CASSEEGAGRYEQYF. This rearrangement joins TRBV25-1 to TRBJ2-7, with D possibly TRBD1 on 5 matching bases. The V and J ends lost 2 bases and 3 bases respectively, with 14 bases between them. The CDR3 contains 15 residues. CDR1 and CDR2 (germline): MGHDK, SYGVNS.

The chain joins TRBV19 to TRBJ1-2; TRBD1 aligns across 8 bases. Germline lookup yields CDR1 LNHDA and CDR2 SQIVND (reference sequence). Trimming cost V 5 bases and J 6 bases; bases outside gene matches: 11. The CDR3 totals 15 residues. CDR3 loop: CASSLRQGRADGYTF. CDR3 DNA sequence: TGTGCCAGTAGTCTTAGACAGGGGAGGGCAGATGGCTACACCTTC.